Each of the 19 T cell receptor beta chains below was sequenced from the same sample in a study of technical replicates of blood from a handful of donors. The repertoire was sequenced with immunoSEQ multiplex PCR; TCRdb's copy has only in-frame clones and lacks some. The repertoire holds 60,000 to 70,000 clones, with 70% to 90% as singletons. The sequenced material came from PBMCs. These receptor sequences come from a human donor in good health. Some clones in this sample may be carry-over from other donors' samples.

The table lists this clone with a count of one. This chain links TRBV7-9 with TRBJ1-2, with D perhaps TRBD1 (6 bases). Germline assignment: CDR1 SEHNR and CDR2 FQNEAQ (reference sequence). Trimming shortened V by 1 base and J by 4 bases, and 13 bases separated the two germline ends. There are 15 residues in the CDR3. The CDR3 nucleotides are TGTGCCAGCAGCTTAGACGCAACAGGGCCCTATGGCTACACCTTC. The encoded protein is CASSLDATGPYGYTF.

The chain couples TRBV4-3 to TRBJ2-1, with TRBD2 matching 7 bases. The CDR3 runs to 20 residues. CDR1 LGHNA and CDR2 YSLEER come from the germline V gene. V trimming: 0 bases; J trimming: 0 bases; junction bases outside the gene matches: 14. The CDR3 bases are TGCGCCAGCAGCCAAGAATGGGGCCCCGGGGGGACCATCTCCTACAATGAGCAGTTCTTC. It is translated as CASSQEWGPGGTISYNEQFF.

The gene calls are TRBV2 and TRBJ1-5, with D uncertain. CDR1 SNHLY and CDR2 FYNNEI come from the germline V gene. Trimming took off 6 bases at V and 2 bases at J, with 17 bases between the two ends. The CDR3 runs 16 residues. Here the CDR3 reads CASSYVPLSGNQPQHF. In DNA form, the CDR3 reads TGTGCCAGCAGCTACGTCCCCCTCAGCGGCAATCAGCCCCAGCATTTT.

Only one count was recorded for this clone. The chain joins TRBV15 to TRBJ2-7; a possible D gene is TRBD1 (5 bases). The CDR3 length is 15 residues. Germline V gene sequence: CDR1 LNHNV, CDR2 YYDKDF (reference sequence). Between the trimmed V and J ends, which lost 1 base and 5 bases, there was a span of 15 bases. CDR3: CATSRAAGRSDEQYF. CDR3 sequence (DNA): TGTGCCACCAGCAGAGCGGCAGGGCGGTCGGACGAGCAGTACTTC.

The V call is TRBV30, the J call TRBJ2-7; D may be TRBD1 (5 bases). In germline, CDR1 is GTSNPN, CDR2 SVGIG (reference sequence). The CDR3 has 12 amino acids. V was clipped by 3 bases and J by 3 bases, with 9 bases between them. This CDR3 is CAWSQDNYEQYF. The CDR3 region has the DNA TGTGCCTGGAGCCAGGACAACTACGAGCAGTACTTC.

The chain carries TRBV7-2 and TRBJ2-3; D is perhaps TRBD1 (6 bases). The length of the CDR3 is 13 residues. The V and J ends lost 3 bases and 5 bases respectively, with 9 bases between them. Germline V gene data show CDR1 as SGHTA and CDR2 as FQGNSA. The CDR3 nucleotides read TGTGCCAGCAGCTTGGGGGCTGAAGATACGCAGTATTTT. It codes for CASSLGAEDTQYF.

This sequence joins TRBV7-8 and TRBJ1-2; perhaps TRBD1 as D (5 bases). V lost 5 bases to trimming and J lost 8 bases, with 18 bases between them. CDR3 size: 14 residues. Germline lookup yields CDR1 SGHVS and CDR2 FQNEAQ. The CDR3 spells CASSLNPAQEGYTF. In nucleotides, the CDR3 is TGTGCCAGCAGCCTCAACCCGGCACAGGAAGGCTACACCTTC.

The V call is TRBV5-1, the J call TRBJ1-1; D not resolved. The CDR3 loop spans 14 amino acids. V lost 0 bases, J lost 4 bases, and 10 bases lay in between. CDR1 SGHRS and CDR2 YFSETQ come from the germline V gene. The DNA of the CDR3 is TGCGCCAGCAGCTTGGGAACAGCTTTCACTGAAGCTTTCTTT. It encodes CASSLGTAFTEAFF.

The chain links TRBV7-9 to TRBJ1-1; D gene ambiguous. From germline, CDR1 is SEHNR and CDR2 FQNEAQ (reference sequence). CDR3 length: 14 amino acids. V lost 5 bases, J lost 4 bases, and 14 bases lay in between. The CDR3 coding sequence is TGTGCCAGCAGCCCATGGGCCTCTGGCACTGAAGCTTTCTTT. Residues: CASSPWASGTEAFF.

Details on this clone: Compared with germline, one end of the junction differs, possibly owing to a read error. The chain recombines TRBV7-7 with TRBJ2-7; weak D call: TRBD1 (5 bases). This CDR3 is built from 13 residues. Germline V gene sequence: CDR1 SSHAT, CDR2 FNYEAQ (reference sequence). This CDR3 reads CASSFLGVPPQDF. The CDR3 DNA is TGTGCCAGCAGCTTTTTAGGGGTCCCTCCTCAAGACTTC.

A remark on this clone: The same CDR3 is also encoded by other DNA sequences in this sample. The chain combines TRBV15 with TRBJ1-2; 9 nucleotides match TRBD1. Germline V gene sequence: CDR1 LNHNV, CDR2 YYDKDF (reference sequence). The ends lost 3 bases at V and 4 bases at J; junction bases unmatched: 3. This CDR3 comprises 14 residues. The CDR3 sequence: CATSRDRGSYGYTF. In DNA form, the CDR3 reads TGTGCCACCAGCAGGGACAGGGGTTCCTATGGCTACACCTTC.

V gene TRBV19 combines with J gene TRBJ2-7, with 9 bases fitting TRBD1. With 4 bases clipped from V and 4 bases from J, the junction kept 5 bases outside the gene matches. Germline lookup yields CDR1 LNHDA and CDR2 SQIVND (reference sequence). This CDR3 region has 14 residues. The CDR3 nucleotides are TGTGCCAGTAGTAGACAGGGGGAGAGGTACGAGCAGTACTTC. Translating it yields CASSRQGERYEQYF.

By frequency in the sample, this clone is medium-sized. The chain combines TRBV6-1 with TRBJ2-7; 8 nucleotides align to TRBD1. This CDR3 region has 16 residues. Germline trimming cut 0 bases from V and 0 bases from J; bases unmatched to any gene: 4. Germline CDR1 reads MNHNS; CDR2 reads SASEGT. The CDR3 nucleotides are TGTGCCAGCAGTGAAGCGCTCGGGACAGGCTCCTACGAGCAGTACTTC. Protein sequence: CASSEALGTGSYEQYF.

V usage is TRBV15 and J usage is TRBJ2-1; D unclear. V shed 5 bases and J shed 7 bases, with 15 bases lying between them. The CDR3 totals 14 residues. Germline V gene sequence: CDR1 LNHNV, CDR2 YYDKDF (reference sequence). CDR3 bases: TGTGCCACCAGCGATAGCCGCCCCCCGAATGAGCAGTTCTTC. It translates to CATSDSRPPNEQFF. The full variable domain, its missing parts supplied by reference TRBV15 and TRBJ2-1, is DAMVIQNPRYQVTQFGKPVTLSCSQTLNHNVMYWYQQKSSQAPKLLFHYYDKDFNNEADTPDNFQSRRPNTSFCFLDIRSPGLGDTAMYLCATSDSRPPNEQFFGPGTRLTVL.

The chain joins TRBV7-2 to TRBJ2-7, with 8 positions matching TRBD2. Germline V gene lookup returns CDR1 SGHTA and CDR2 FQGNSA. The V segment lost 4 bases and the J segment 5 bases; nucleotides outside the gene matches: 4. The CDR3 sequence is 13 residues long. CDR3 sequence: CASSSGLADEQYF. DNA for the CDR3: TGTGCCAGCAGCTCAGGACTAGCTGACGAGCAGTACTTC.

This rearrangement joins TRBV14 to TRBJ1-6; D may be TRBD1 (5 bases). The CDR3 contains 15 residues. V shed 3 bases and J shed 8 bases, with 14 bases lying between them. The V gene's germline CDR1 is SGHDN and CDR2 FVKESK. The CDR3 loop is CASSQWGSRYSPLHF. CDR3 in DNA: TGTGCCAGCAGCCAGTGGGGCTCGAGGTATTCACCCCTCCACTTT.

The chain has TRBV7-9 and TRBJ1-1; D gene ambiguous. The CDR3 is 16 residues long. CDR1 and CDR2 from the germline V gene are SEHNR and FQNEAQ (reference sequence). V was clipped by 2 bases and J by 3 bases, with 16 bases between them. CDR3 DNA: TGTGCCAGCAGCTTAAGGCATTGGAGGGAGGACACTGAAGCTTTCTTT. Protein product: CASSLRHWREDTEAFF.

This clone was seen only once. The chain recombines TRBV7-9 with TRBJ2-7; the match to TRBD1 covers 10 bases. The CDR3 covers 16 residues. In germline, CDR1 is SEHNR, CDR2 FQNEAQ (reference sequence). V shed 2 bases, J shed 6 bases, and the junction held 10 bases outside the gene matches. CDR3 nucleotide sequence: TGTGCCAGCAGCTTAATCCGGGACAGGGGAGTGCGCGAGCAGTACTTC. This translates into CASSLIRDRGVREQYF.

V usage is TRBV27 and J usage is TRBJ2-5; no definite D call. CDR1 and CDR2 from the germline V gene are MNHEY and SMNVEV (reference sequence). Trimming took off 5 bases at V and 5 bases at J, with 18 bases between the two ends. There are 15 residues in the CDR3. CDR3 amino acids: CASSPSPLIRETQYF. CDR3 DNA sequence: TGTGCCAGCAGTCCATCCCCCCTGATCCGGGAGACCCAGTACTTC.